The T cell receptor (beta chain) described here comes from a study of molecular identifiers for immune sequencing clone quantification. Study as a whole: In replicates, the authors split RNA from about 20,000 or 100,000 naive CD8 cells five ways and sequenced four.

The sample holds many counts of this clonotype. Its specificity is not known. With 7 bases removed from V and 8 bases from J, the gap between germline ends came to 14 bases. This CDR3 region has 13 residues. Per the germline V gene, CDR1 is MGHDK and CDR2 is SYGVNS. Methods described previously were used for bulk TCR libraries, and listed TCR primers were applied. MiXCR, applied by TCRdb to the PCR reads, yields one record per CDR3 protein. The sample holds roughly 97,000 distinct CDR3 sequences, 20% to 25% seen once. Libraries of naive CD8 cells were prepared from about 19,000 to 1,100,000 sorted cells using 10%, 30% or 50% RNA. Points from the study as a whole: Barcode sharing among identical TCR molecules could make large clones appear smaller.

This clonotype originated in a human donor in good health. Some libraries in this study had Jurkat cell RNA spiked in. Input material: naive CD8+ T cells from blood, with Jurkat cell RNA spiked in. Subset here: FACS-sorted CD8+CD4-CCR7+CD45RA+ naive T cells. The chain is built from TRBV25-1 and TRBJ1-4; no clear D gene. The CDR3 region has the DNA TGTGCCAGCAAGGAGGGAGGGCGGGAAAAACTGTTTTTT. This sequence encodes CASKEGGREKLFF.